Below, one T cell receptor (beta chain) is given with its context. Original processing methods: By means of reference gene primer amplification, nucleated cell counts were estimated. The repertoire was sequenced with immunoSEQ multiplex PCR; TCRdb's copy has only in-frame clones and lacks some. V, J and clone size were drawn from that table, and D and trimming were deduced from the DNA. The sample includes under 350,000 clones, roughly nine tenths of them seen just once. Participants were aged roughly 18 to 90 years, lived in over 20 US areas, and enrolled virtually. These data originate in a study of blood T cell repertoires in COVID-19. This CDR3 has 16 residues. V lost 2 bases to trimming and J lost 2 bases; unmatched junction nucleotides: 7. Germline V gene lookup returns CDR1 MNHEY and CDR2 SVGAGI.

The source is a man aged 55-75 years who had recovered from COVID-19. The sample comprised PBMCs or T cells enriched from blood (not recorded which). The chain employs TRBV6-5 and TRBJ2-3; 7 bases map to TRBD1. The CDR3 DNA reads as TGTGCCAGCAGTTACACCTGGACAGGACACACAGATACGCAGTATTTT. Its translation: CASSYTWTGHTDTQYF.